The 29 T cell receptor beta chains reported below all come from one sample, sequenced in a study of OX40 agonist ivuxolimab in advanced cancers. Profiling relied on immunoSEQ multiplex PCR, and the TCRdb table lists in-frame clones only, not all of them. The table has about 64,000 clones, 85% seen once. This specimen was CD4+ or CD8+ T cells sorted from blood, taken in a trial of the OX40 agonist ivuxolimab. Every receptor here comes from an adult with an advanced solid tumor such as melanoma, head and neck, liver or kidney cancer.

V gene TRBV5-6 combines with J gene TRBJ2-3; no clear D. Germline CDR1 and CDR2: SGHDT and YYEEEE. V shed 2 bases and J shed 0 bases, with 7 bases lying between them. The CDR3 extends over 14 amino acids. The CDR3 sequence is CASSLPRSTDTQYF. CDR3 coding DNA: TGTGCCAGCAGCTTACCAAGAAGCACAGATACGCAGTATTTT.

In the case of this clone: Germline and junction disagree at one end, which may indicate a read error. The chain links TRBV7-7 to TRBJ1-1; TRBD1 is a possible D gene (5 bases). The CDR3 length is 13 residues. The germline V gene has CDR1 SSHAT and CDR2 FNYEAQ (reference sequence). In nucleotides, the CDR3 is TGTGCTAGCAGCCCCTTGGGGGTGACTGAAGCTTTCTTT. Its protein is CASSPLGVTEAFF.

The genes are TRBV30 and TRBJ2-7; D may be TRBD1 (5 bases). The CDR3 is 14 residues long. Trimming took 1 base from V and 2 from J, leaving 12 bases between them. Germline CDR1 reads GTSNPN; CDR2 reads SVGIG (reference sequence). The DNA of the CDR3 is TGTGCCTGGAGTGGGCAGGGTAGGACCTACGAGCAGTACTTC. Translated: CAWSGQGRTYEQYF.

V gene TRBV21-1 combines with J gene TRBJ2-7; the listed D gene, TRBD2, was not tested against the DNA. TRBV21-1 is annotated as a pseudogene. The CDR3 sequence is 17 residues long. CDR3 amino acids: CASSRSTGVWDFYEQYF. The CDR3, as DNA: TGTGCCAGCAGCCGTTCGACGGGGGTTTGGGATTTCTACGAGCAGTACTTC.

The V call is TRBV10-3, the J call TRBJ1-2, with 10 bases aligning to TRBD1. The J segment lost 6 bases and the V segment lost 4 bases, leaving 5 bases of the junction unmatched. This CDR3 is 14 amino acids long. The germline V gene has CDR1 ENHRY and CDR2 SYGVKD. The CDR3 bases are TGTGCCATCAGTGGGGGGACAGGGGAGGATGGCTACACCTTC. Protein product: CAISGGTGEDGYTF.

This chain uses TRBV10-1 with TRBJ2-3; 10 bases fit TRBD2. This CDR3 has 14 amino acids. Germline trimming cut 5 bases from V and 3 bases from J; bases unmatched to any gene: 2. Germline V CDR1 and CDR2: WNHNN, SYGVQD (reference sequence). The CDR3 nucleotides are TGCGCCAGCAGTCTAGCGGGAGCAACAGATACGCAGTATTTT. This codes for CASSLAGATDTQYF.

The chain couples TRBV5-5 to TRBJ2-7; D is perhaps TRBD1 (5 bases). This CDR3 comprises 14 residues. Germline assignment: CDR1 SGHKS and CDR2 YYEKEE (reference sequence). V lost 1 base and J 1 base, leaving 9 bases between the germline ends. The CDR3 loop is CASSLLDSSYEQYF. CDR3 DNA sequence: TGTGCCAGCAGCTTGCTCGACAGTTCCTACGAGCAGTACTTC. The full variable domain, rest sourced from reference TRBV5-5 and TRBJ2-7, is DAGVTQSPTHLIKTRGQQVTLRCSPISGHKSVSWYQQVLGQGPQFIFQYYEKEERGRGNFPDRFSARQFPNYSSELNVNALLLGDSALYLCASSLLDSSYEQYFGPGTRLTVT.

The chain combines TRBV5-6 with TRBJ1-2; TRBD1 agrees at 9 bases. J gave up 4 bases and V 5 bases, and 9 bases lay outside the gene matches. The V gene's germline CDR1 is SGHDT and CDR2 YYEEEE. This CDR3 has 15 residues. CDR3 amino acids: CASRGWGQGRYGYTF. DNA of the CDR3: TGTGCCAGCAGAGGGTGGGGACAGGGACGCTATGGCTACACCTTC.

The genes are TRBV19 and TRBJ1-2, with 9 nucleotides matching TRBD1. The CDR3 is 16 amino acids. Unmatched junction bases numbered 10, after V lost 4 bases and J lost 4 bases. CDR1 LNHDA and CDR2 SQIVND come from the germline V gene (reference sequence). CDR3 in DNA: TGTGCCAGTAGTAGGGCCGGGACAGGGCTGGTCTATGGCTACACCTTC. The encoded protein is CASSRAGTGLVYGYTF. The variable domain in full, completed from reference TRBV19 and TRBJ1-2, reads DGGITQSPKYLFRKEGQNVTLSCEQNLNHDAMYWYRQDPGQGLRLIYYSQIVNDFQKGDIAEGYSVSREKKESFPLTVTSAQKNPTAFYLCASSRAGTGLVYGYTFGSGTRLTVV.

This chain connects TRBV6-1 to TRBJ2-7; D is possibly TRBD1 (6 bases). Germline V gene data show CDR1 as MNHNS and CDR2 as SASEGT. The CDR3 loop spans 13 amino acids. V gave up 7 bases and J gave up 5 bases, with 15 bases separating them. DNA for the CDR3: TGTGCCAGCACGGACAGACGGGGAGACGAGCAGTACTTC. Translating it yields CASTDRRGDEQYF.

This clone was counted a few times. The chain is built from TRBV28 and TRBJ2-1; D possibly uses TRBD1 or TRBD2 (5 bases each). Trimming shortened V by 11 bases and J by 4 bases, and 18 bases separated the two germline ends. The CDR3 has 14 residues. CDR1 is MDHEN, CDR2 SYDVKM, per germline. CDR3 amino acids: CASAGAGPYNEQFF. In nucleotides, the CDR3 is TGTGCCTCAGCTGGGGCGGGCCCTTACAATGAGCAGTTCTTC. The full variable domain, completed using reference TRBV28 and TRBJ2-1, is DVKVTQSSRYLVKRTGEKVFLECVQDMDHENMFWYRQDPGLGLRLIYFSYDVKMKEKGDIPEGYSVSREKKERFSLILESASTNQTSMYLCASAGAGPYNEQFFGPGTRLTVL.

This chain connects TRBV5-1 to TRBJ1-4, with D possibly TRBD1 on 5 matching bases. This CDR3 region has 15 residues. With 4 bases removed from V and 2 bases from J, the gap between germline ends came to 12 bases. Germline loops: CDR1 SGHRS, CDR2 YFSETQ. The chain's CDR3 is CASSDPRDTNEKLFF. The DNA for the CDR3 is TGCGCCAGCAGCGACCCTCGGGACACTAATGAAAAACTGTTTTTT.

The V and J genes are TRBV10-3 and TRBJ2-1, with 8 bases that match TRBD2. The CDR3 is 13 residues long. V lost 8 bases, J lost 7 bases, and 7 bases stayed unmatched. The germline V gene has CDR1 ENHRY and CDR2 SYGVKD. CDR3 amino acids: CAIAGTSDNEQFF. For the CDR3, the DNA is TGTGCCATCGCGGGGACTAGTGATAATGAGCAGTTCTTC.

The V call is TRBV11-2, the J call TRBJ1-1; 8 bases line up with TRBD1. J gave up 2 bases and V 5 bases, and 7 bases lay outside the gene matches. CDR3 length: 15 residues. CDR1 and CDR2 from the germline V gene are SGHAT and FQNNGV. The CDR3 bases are TGTGCCAGCAGCCCCTTACAGGGGGGTAACACTGAAGCTTTCTTT. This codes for CASSPLQGGNTEAFF. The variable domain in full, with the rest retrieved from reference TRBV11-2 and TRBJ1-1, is EAGVAQSPRYKIIEKRQSVAFWCNPISGHATLYWYQQILGQGPKLLIQFQNNGVVDDSQLPKDRFSAERLKGVDSTLKIQPAKLEDSAVYLCASSPLQGGNTEAFFGQGTRLTVV.

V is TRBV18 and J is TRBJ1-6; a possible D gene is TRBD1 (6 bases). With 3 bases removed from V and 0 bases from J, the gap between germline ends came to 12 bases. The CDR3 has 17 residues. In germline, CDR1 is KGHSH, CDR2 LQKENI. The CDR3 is CASSPRGLGSYNSPLHF. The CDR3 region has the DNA TGTGCCAGCTCACCCCGGGGGCTAGGCTCCTATAATTCACCCCTCCACTTT.

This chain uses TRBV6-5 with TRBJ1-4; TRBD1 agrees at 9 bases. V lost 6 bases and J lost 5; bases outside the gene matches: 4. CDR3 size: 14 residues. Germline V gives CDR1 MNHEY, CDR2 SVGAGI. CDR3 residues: CASSRTGANEKLFF. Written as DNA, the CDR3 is TGTGCCAGCAGCCGGACAGGGGCGAATGAAAAACTGTTTTTT.

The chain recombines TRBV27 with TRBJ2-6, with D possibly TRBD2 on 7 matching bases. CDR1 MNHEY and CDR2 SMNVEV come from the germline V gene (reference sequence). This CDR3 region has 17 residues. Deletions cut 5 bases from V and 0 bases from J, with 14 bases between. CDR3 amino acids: CASSRRGTNSGANVLTF. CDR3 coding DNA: TGTGCCAGCAGTCGGAGGGGGACTAACTCTGGGGCCAACGTCCTGACTTTC.

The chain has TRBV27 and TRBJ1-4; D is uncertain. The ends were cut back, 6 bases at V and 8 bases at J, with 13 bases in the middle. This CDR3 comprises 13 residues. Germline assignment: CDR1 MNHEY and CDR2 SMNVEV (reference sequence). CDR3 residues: CASRDGFGEKLFF. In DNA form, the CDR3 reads TGTGCCAGCAGGGATGGGTTTGGGGAAAAACTGTTTTTT.

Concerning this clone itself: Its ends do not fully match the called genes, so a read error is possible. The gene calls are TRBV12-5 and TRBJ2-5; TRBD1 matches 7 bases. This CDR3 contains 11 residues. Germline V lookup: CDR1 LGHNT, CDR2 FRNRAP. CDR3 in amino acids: CASGHGQARNF. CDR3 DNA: TGTGCTAGTGGACACGGACAGGCCCGAAACTTC.

Here the CDR3 DNA reads TGTGCCAGCAGCTCATTATGGCTCGGGGAGCTGTTTTTT. This gives the protein CASSSLWLGELFF. This sequence joins TRBV14 and TRBJ2-2; D is uncertain. The CDR3 loop spans 13 amino acids. V was clipped by 5 bases and J by 7 bases, with 11 bases between them. Germline V lookup: CDR1 SGHDN, CDR2 FVKESK. The entire variable domain, with the rest obtained from reference TRBV14 and TRBJ2-2, is as follows: EAGVTQFPSHSVIEKGQTVTLRCDPISGHDNLYWYRRVMGKEIKFLLHFVKESKQDESGMPNNRFLAERTGGTYSTLKVQPAELEDSGVYFCASSSLWLGELFFGEGSRLTVL.

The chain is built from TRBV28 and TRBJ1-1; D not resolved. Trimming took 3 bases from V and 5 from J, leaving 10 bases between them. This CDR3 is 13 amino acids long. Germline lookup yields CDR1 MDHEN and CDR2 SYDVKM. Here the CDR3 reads CASSLPFWTEAFF. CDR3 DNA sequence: TGTGCCAGCAGTTTGCCCTTTTGGACTGAAGCTTTCTTT. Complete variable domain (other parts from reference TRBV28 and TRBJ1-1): DVKVTQSSRYLVKRTGEKVFLECVQDMDHENMFWYRQDPGLGLRLIYFSYDVKMKEKGDIPEGYSVSREKKERFSLILESASTNQTSMYLCASSLPFWTEAFFGQGTRLTVV.

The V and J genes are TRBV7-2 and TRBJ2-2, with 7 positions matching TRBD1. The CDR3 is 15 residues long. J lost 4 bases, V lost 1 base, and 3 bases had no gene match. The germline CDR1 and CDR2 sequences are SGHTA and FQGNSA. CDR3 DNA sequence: TGTGCCAGCAGCTTAGGGACAGGAGCCACCGGGGAGCTGTTTTTT. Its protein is CASSLGTGATGELFF.

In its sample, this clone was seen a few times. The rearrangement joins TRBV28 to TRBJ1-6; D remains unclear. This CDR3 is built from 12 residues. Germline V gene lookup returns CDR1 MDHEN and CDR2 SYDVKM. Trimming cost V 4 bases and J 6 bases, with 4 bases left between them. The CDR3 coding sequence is TGTGCCAGCAGTTCGGGTAATTCACCCCTCCACTTT. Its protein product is CASSSGNSPLHF.

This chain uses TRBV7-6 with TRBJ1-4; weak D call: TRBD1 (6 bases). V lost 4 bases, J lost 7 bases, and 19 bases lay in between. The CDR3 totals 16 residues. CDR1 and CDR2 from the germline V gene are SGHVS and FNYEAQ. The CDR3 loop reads CASSSTLQGGGEKLFF. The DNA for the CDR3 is TGTGCCAGCAGCTCGACTCTACAGGGAGGCGGTGAAAAACTGTTTTTT.

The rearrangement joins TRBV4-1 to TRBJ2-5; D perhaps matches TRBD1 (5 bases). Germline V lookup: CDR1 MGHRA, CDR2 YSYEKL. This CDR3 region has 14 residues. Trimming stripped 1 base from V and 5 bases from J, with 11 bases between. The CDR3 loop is CASSQVAGPETQYF. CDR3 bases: TGCGCCAGCAGCCAAGTCGCAGGGCCGGAGACCCAGTACTTC.

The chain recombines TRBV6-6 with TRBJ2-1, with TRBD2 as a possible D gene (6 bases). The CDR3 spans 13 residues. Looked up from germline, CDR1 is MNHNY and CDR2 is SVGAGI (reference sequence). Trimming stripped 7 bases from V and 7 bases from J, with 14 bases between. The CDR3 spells CASKPAGGNEQFF. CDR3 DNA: TGTGCCAGCAAACCAGCGGGTGGTAATGAGCAGTTCTTC.

Here the CDR3 reads CASSFSRTDTQYF. CDR3 in DNA: TGTGCCAGCAGCTTCAGCAGAACAGATACGCAGTATTTT. V is TRBV5-8 and J is TRBJ2-3; no clear D gene. CDR1 SGHTS and CDR2 YDEGEE come from the germline V gene. V shed 2 bases and J shed 3 bases, with 7 bases lying between them. This CDR3 region has 13 residues. Variable domain in full (rest from reference TRBV5-8 and TRBJ2-3): EAGVTQSPTHLIKTRGQQATLRCSPISGHTSVYWYQQALGLGLQFLLWYDEGEERNRGNFPPRFSGRQFPNYSSELNVNALELEDSALYLCASSFSRTDTQYFGPGTRLTVL.

CDR3 nucleotides: TGTGCCAGCTCACCAGGGCGCAATCAGCCCCAGCATTTT. Its protein is CASSPGRNQPQHF. The gene calls are TRBV18 and TRBJ1-5; D remains unclear. Trimming left V 2 bases short and J 2 bases short, with 4 bases between. This CDR3 region has 13 residues. Germline V gives CDR1 KGHSH, CDR2 LQKENI.

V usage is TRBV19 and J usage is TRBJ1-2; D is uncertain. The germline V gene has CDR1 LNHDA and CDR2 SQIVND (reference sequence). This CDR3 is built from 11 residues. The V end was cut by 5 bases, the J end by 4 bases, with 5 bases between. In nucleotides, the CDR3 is TGTGCCAGTAGTTGGATCTATGGCTACACCTTC. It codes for CASSWIYGYTF.